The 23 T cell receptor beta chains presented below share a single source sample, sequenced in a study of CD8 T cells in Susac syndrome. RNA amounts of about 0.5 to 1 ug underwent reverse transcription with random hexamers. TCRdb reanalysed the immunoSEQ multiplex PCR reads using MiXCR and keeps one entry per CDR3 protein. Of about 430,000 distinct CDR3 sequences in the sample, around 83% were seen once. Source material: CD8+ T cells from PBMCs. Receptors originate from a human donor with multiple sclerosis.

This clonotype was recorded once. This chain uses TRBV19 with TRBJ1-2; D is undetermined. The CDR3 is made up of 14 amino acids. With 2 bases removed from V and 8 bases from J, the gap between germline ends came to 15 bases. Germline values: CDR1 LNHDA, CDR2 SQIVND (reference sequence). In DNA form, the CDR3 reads TGTGCCAGTAGTATAAGCGGCACCGTGGAGGGCTACACCTTC. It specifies CASSISGTVEGYTF. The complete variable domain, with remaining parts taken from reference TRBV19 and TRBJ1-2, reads DGGITQSPKYLFRKEGQNVTLSCEQNLNHDAMYWYRQDPGQGLRLIYYSQIVNDFQKGDIAEGYSVSREKKESFPLTVTSAQKNPTAFYLCASSISGTVEGYTFGSGTRLTVV.

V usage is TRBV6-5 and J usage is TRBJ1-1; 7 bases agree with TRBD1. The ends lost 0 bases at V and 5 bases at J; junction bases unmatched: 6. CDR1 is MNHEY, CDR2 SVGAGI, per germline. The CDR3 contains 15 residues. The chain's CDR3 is CASSYSSGGGTEAFF. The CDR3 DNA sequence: TGTGCCAGCAGTTACTCGTCAGGGGGGGGGACTGAAGCTTTCTTT.

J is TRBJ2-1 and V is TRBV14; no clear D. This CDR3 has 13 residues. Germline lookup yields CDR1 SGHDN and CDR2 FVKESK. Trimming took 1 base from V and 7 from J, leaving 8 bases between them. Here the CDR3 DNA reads TGTGCCAGCAGCCAAGTAACCGGGAATGAGCAGTTCTTC. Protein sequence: CASSQVTGNEQFF.

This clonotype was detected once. The CDR3 bases are TGTGCCAGCAGCTTGGCCAACAGGGCCTACGAGCAGTACTTC. The encoded protein is CASSLANRAYEQYF. V and J are TRBV5-6 and TRBJ2-7; tentative D call: TRBD1 (6 bases). Trimming took 0 bases from V and 2 from J, leaving 9 bases between them. Germline loops: CDR1 SGHDT, CDR2 YYEEEE. This CDR3 is built from 14 residues.

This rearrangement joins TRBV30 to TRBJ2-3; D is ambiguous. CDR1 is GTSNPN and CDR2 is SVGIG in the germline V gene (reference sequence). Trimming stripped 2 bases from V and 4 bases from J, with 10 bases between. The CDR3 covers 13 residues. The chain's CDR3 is CAWSSTVPDTQYF. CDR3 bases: TGTGCCTGGAGTTCCACAGTACCAGATACGCAGTATTTT. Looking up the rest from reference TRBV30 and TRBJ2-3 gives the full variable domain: SQTIHQWPATLVQPVGSPLSLECTVEGTSNPNLYWYRQAAGRGLQLLFYSVGIGQISSEVPQNLSASRPQDRQFILSSKKLLLSDSGFYLCAWSSTVPDTQYFGPGTRLTVL.

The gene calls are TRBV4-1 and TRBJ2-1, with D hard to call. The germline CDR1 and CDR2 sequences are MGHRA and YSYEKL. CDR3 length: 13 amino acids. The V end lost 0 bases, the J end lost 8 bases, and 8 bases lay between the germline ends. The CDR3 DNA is TGCGCCAGCAGCCAAGAACAGCGTTATGAGCAGTTCTTC. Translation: CASSQEQRYEQFF.

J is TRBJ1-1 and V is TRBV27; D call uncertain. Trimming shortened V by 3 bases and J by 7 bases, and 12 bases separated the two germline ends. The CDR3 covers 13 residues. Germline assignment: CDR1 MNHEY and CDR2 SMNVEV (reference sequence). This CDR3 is CASSLANRVEAFF. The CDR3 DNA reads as TGTGCCAGCAGTTTGGCTAATCGGGTTGAAGCTTTCTTT.

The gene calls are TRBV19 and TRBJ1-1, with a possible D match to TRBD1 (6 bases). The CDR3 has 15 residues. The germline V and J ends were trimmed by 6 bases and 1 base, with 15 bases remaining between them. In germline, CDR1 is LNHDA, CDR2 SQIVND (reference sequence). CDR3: CASSPSPGQNTEAFF. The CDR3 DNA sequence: TGTGCCAGTAGCCCTTCACCGGGACAGAACACTGAAGCTTTCTTT.

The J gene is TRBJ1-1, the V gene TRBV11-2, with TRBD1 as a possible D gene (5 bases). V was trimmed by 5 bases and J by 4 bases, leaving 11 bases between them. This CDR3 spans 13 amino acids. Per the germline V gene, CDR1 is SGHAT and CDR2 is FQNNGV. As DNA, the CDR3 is TGTGCCAGCAGCGCTTTCCAGGGCACTGAAGCTTTCTTT. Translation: CASSAFQGTEAFF.

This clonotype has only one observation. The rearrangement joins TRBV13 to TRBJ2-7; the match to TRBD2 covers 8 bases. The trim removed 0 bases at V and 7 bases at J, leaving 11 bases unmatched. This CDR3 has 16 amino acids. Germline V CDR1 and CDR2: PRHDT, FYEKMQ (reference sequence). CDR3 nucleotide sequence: TGTGCCAGCAGCTTAGGCCCGGGACTAGTTCATGAGGAGCAGTACTTC. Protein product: CASSLGPGLVHEEQYF.

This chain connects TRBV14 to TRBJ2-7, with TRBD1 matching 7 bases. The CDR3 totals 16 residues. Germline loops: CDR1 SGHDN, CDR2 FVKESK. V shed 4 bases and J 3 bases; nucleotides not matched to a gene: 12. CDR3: CASSPNAAGGVYEQYF. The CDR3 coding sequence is TGTGCCAGCAGCCCCAACGCCGCAGGGGGTGTCTACGAGCAGTACTTC.

Here the CDR3 DNA reads TGTGCCAGCAGTTTTCCCCAGGGGTACACCGGGGAGCTGTTTTTT. Protein: CASSFPQGYTGELFF. V usage is TRBV28 and J usage is TRBJ2-2; D is possibly TRBD1 (6 bases). V was trimmed by 3 bases and J by 3 bases, leaving 11 bases between them. Germline V gives CDR1 MDHEN, CDR2 SYDVKM. This CDR3 region has 15 residues.

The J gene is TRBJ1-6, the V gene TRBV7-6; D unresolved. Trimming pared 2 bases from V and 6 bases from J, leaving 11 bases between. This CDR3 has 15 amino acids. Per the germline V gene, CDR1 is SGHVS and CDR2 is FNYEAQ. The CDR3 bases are TGTGCCAGCAGCTTATCCCCAATTACTAATTCACCCCTCCACTTT. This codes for CASSLSPITNSPLHF.

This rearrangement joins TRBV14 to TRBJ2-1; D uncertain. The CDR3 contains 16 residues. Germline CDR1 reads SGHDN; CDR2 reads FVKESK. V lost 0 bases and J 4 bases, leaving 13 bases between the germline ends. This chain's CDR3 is CASSQDSRARYNEQFF. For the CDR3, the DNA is TGTGCCAGCAGCCAAGATTCAAGGGCGCGGTACAATGAGCAGTTCTTC.

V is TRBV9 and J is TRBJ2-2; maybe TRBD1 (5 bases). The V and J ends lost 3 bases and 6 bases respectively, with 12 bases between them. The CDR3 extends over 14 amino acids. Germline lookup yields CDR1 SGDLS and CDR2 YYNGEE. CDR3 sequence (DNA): TGTGCCAGCAGCGCTCAGGGCTATTCCGGGGAGCTGTTTTTT. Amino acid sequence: CASSAQGYSGELFF.

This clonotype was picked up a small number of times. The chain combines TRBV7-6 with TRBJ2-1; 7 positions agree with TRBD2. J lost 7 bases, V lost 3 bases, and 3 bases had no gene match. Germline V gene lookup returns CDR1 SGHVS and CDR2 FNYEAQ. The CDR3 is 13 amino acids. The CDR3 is CASSFGAGNEQFF. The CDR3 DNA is TGTGCCAGCAGCTTTGGAGCGGGAAATGAGCAGTTCTTC.

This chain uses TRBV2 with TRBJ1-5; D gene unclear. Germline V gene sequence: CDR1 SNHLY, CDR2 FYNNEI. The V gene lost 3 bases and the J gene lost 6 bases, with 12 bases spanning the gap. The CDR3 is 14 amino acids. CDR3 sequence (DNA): TGTGCCAGCAGTGACCCCGATATTGGTCAGCCCCAGCATTTT. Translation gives CASSDPDIGQPQHF.

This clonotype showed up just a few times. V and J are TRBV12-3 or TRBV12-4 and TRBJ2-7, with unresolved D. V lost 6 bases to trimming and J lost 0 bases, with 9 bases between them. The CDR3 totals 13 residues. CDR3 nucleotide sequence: TGTGCCAGCAGCTCCAGCTCCTCCTACGAGCAGTACTTC. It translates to CASSSSSSYEQYF.

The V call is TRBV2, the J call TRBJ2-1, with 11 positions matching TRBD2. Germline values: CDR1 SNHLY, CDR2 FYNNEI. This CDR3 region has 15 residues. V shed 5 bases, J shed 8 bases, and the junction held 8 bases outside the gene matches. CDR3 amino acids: CASSTSGSSFDEQFF. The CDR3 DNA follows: TGTGCCAGCAGTACTAGCGGGAGTTCATTCGATGAGCAGTTCTTC.

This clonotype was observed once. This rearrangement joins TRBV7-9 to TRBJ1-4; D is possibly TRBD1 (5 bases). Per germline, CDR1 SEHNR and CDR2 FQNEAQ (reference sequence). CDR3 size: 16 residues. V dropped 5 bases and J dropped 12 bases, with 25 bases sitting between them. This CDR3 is CASSQAETEVRGELFF. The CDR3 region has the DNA TGTGCCAGCAGCCAAGCCGAGACAGAAGTGAGGGGAGAACTGTTTTTT.

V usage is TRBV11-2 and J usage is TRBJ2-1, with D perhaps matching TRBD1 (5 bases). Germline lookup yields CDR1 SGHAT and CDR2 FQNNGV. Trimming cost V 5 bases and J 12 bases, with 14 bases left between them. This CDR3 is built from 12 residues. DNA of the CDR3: TGTGCCAGCAGCCCAGGGCTAGTGTGGCAGTTCTTC. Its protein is CASSPGLVWQFF. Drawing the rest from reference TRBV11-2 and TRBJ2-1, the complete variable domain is EAGVAQSPRYKIIEKRQSVAFWCNPISGHATLYWYQQILGQGPKLLIQFQNNGVVDDSQLPKDRFSAERLKGVDSTLKIQPAKLEDSAVYLCASSPGLVWQFFGPGTRLTVL.

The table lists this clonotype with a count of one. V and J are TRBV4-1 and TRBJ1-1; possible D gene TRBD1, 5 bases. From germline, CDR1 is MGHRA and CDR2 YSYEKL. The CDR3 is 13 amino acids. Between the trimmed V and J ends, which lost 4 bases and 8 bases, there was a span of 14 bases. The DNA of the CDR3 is TGCGCCAGCAGCCTCTTGGGGGGGTTAGAAGCTTTCTTT. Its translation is CASSLLGGLEAFF.

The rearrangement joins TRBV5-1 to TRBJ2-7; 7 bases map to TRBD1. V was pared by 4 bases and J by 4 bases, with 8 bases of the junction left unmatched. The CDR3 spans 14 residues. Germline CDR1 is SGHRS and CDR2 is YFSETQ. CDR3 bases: TGCGCCAGCAGCAGAGGGACAGATCAGTACGAGCAGTACTTC. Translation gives CASSRGTDQYEQYF.